This passage covers 9 T cell receptor beta chains from one sample sequenced in a study of blood T cell repertoires in COVID-19. Generated by immunoSEQ multiplex PCR, the TCRdb table keeps only in-frame clones and is missing some. This table has tens of thousands of clones, 85% to 90% appearing once. The sample taken for sequencing was peripheral blood. The origin of the receptors is a man aged 55 to 69 with acute or convalescent COVID-19.

The CDR3 sequence is CASSLVSGTGGSANYGYTF. CDR3 DNA: TGTGCCAGCAGCTTAGTCTCCGGGACAGGGGGCTCAGCTAACTATGGCTACACCTTC. This chain uses TRBV7-6 with TRBJ1-2; 12 bases are a match to TRBD1. V lost 1 base, J lost 0 bases, and 9 bases stayed unmatched. Germline V lookup: CDR1 SGHVS, CDR2 FNYEAQ. The CDR3 totals 19 residues.

Note on this clone: The junction departs from the called germline gene at one end, perhaps through a read error. The rearrangement uses TRBV4-1 and TRBJ2-7, with 9 bases fitting TRBD1. The CDR3 runs to 13 residues. Germline CDR1 and CDR2: MGHRA and YSYEKL. CDR3 DNA sequence: TGCGCCAGCAGCCAAGGGGAGGGACAGGGAAAGATTTTC. Amino acids: CASSQGEGQGKIF.

This chain joins TRBV9 and TRBJ2-1; D is undetermined. Trimming cost V 0 bases and J 0 bases, with 7 bases left between them. The CDR3 has 15 residues. CDR1 is SGDLS, CDR2 YYNGEE, per germline. CDR3 sequence: CASSVGQDSYNEQFF. In DNA, the CDR3 is TGTGCCAGCAGCGTAGGGCAGGACTCCTACAATGAGCAGTTCTTC.

This sequence joins TRBV21-1 and TRBJ2-2; the table gives TRBD2 as D, unverified against the DNA. TRBV21-1 corresponds to a pseudogene. The CDR3 totals 19 residues. For the CDR3, the DNA is TGTGCCAGCAGCAACAGGACTAGCGGGGGGCGACGAAACACCGGGGAGCTGTTTTTT. Its translation is CASSNRTSGGRRNTGELFF.

CDR3 region: CASSLSQGGYGYTF. Written as DNA, the CDR3 is TGCGCCAGCAGCTTGTCACAGGGCGGCTATGGCTACACCTTC. The chain employs TRBV5-1 and TRBJ1-2; D is perhaps TRBD1 (6 bases). Trimming took 1 base from V and 4 from J, leaving 11 bases between them. The V gene's germline CDR1 is SGHRS and CDR2 YFSETQ. The CDR3 totals 14 residues. Together with reference TRBV5-1 and TRBJ1-2, the CDR3 gives the full variable domain: KAGVTQTPRYLIKTRGQQVTLSCSPISGHRSVSWYQQTPGQGLQFLFEYFSETQRNKGNFPGRFSGRQFSNSRSEMNVSTLELGDSALYLCASSLSQGGYGYTFGSGTRLTVV.

The V call is TRBV12-3 or TRBV12-4, the J call TRBJ1-3; tentative D call: TRBD1 (6 bases). Trimming removed 7 bases from V and 3 bases from J, with 10 bases in between. The CDR3 sequence is 13 residues long. This CDR3 is CASTPDSGNTIYF. The CDR3 DNA is TGTGCCAGCACCCCGGACAGTGGAAACACCATATATTTT.

This clone has just a few counts. The rearrangement uses TRBV5-6 and TRBJ1-6; D is perhaps TRBD1 (6 bases). The CDR3 length is 15 residues. Germline V gives CDR1 SGHDT, CDR2 YYEEEE. The V gene lost 1 base and the J gene lost 7 bases, with 12 bases spanning the gap. The CDR3 reads CASSLWGGGNSPLHF. The CDR3 region has the DNA TGTGCCAGCAGCTTGTGGGGAGGGGGGAATTCACCCCTCCACTTT.

The rearrangement links TRBV4-2 to TRBJ2-3, with TRBD2 identical over 7 bases. The V gene's germline CDR1 is LGHNA and CDR2 YNFKEQ. The V gene end was trimmed by 1 base and the J gene end by 2 bases; junction bases not matched to a gene: 9. The CDR3 has 17 residues. CDR3 nucleotides: TGTGCCAGCAGCCAAGGATCGCTAGCGGCATCCACAGATACGCAGTATTTT. It yields the protein CASSQGSLAASTDTQYF.

V is TRBV7-9 and J is TRBJ2-3; 8 bases are a match to TRBD2. J was trimmed by 0 bases and V by 5 bases; bases with no gene match: 7. The V gene's germline CDR1 is SEHNR and CDR2 FQNEAQ (reference sequence). The CDR3 contains 16 residues. The CDR3 nucleotides are TGTGCCAGCAGCGCTACTAGCGGAGCTAGCACAGATACGCAGTATTTT. This translates into CASSATSGASTDTQYF.